Only a few counts were recorded for the clone carrying this T cell receptor beta chain. These data are taken from a study of cytomegalovirus exposure and HLA in healthy donors. All donors participated as healthy donors of bone marrow. PCR involved 60 Vbeta and 13 Jbeta primers. Authors' data handling: Later, an analysis found 65 million to 85 million unique TCR beta chains, and some 10 million of these were shared. Clones were read by immunoSEQ multiplex PCR, and TCRdb kept only the in-frame ones, dropping some. That table gives V, J and clone size, and the DNA gave D and trimming. The sample carries around 100,000 clones, approximately 70% recorded once. The sequenced material came from PBMCs. The source is a man aged 35-49 years in good health and CMV-seronegative.

Here the CDR3 reads CASSGGQGNKDTQYF. CDR3 DNA: TGTGCCAGCAGCGGCGGACAGGGAAATAAGGATACGCAGTATTTT. This rearrangement joins TRBV7-6 to TRBJ2-3; 8 bases align to TRBD1. CDR1 is SGHVS, CDR2 FNYEAQ, per germline. CDR3 length: 15 amino acids. V gave up 5 bases and J gave up 6 bases; unmatched junction bases: 10.